This T cell receptor beta chain is drawn from a study of OX40 agonist ivuxolimab in advanced cancers. As for the study more broadly: Ivuxolimab, which targeted the costimulatory receptor OX40 (CD134), was an agonistic, fully human IgG2 monoclonal antibody. Patients were allowed to have had prior anti-PD-1, anti-PD-L1 or anti-CTLA-4 therapy, and less than 45% of the dose-escalation patients had previously received checkpoint inhibitors. Among the 50 to 55 dose-escalation patients, about 20 had hepatocellular carcinoma, roughly 15 melanoma, 9 renal cell carcinoma and 9 head and neck cancer. Intravenous ivuxolimab was administered to patients every 2 weeks at six dose levels: 0.01, 0.1, 0.3, 1.5, 3 and 10 mg/kg. Partial responses were achieved by three dose-escalation patients, of whom one had hepatocellular carcinoma and two had cutaneous melanoma. The paper describes the monotherapy dose-escalation part (N = 52 patients) of the phase I trial of ivuxolimab. In the dose-escalation cohort, 82.7% of patients were male, and the mean age was 60 years with a range of about 20 to 79. Peripheral TCRbeta sequencing aimed to test whether ivuxolimab altered TCR sequence diversity and caused clonal T-cell expansion. Results the study describes overall, beyond this receptor: After ivuxolimab, CD8+ T cells had more expanded clones than CD4+ T cells on average. The antigen specificity of the clonally expanded peripheral T cells was not determined. Clonal expansion of both CD4+ and CD8+ blood T cells was observed from baseline to week 6 at doses 0.1 to 3.0 mg/kg. In partial responders in the 0.1-3.0 mg/kg groups, normalized peripheral clonal expansion was found to be among the lowest, especially among CD8+ T cells. Low levels of normalized T-cell clonal expansion were also seen in some patients who did not respond.

As regards this clone: Its antigen has not been determined. There are no base qualities to consult, and no much larger clone falls within one base.

The CDR3 goes from the cysteine to the phenylalanine over 16 residues. Of the read, only the CDR3 DNA is kept; its 48 bases are in frame from base 1. Deletion took 4 bases off V and 1 base off J, with a span of 17 bases between the germline ends. The germline V gene encodes CDR1 SNHLY and CDR2 FYNNEI. For sequencing of the TCRbeta CDR3 region, genomic DNA was extracted from the sorted cells. TCRbeta CDR3 regions were sequenced using the immunoSEQ Assay. TCRdb holds this immuneACCESS table with in-frame rearrangements only. Some clones are missing; in checked studies, unresolved V genes explain under half, and the rest has no known cause. The table for this sample lists 75,000 to 80,000 clones; roughly 91% of them were counted only once. Of the sample, under 6.5% falls within the top ten clones. The trial excluded patients who had a history of autoimmune disease or who were on systemic immunosuppression. Peripheral blood for TCR sequencing was drawn from every dose cohort at baseline, at cycle 4 day 1 and at cycle 7 day 1. Samples came from an open-label, multicenter, first-in-human phase I dose-escalation trial of ivuxolimab. The trial enrolled adults with locally advanced or metastatic head and neck squamous cell, hepatocellular, melanoma or renal cell carcinoma. Before TCR sequencing, CD4+ and CD8+ T cells were separately sorted from peripheral blood.

The source was CD4+ or CD8+ T cells sorted from blood, collected in a trial of the OX40 agonist ivuxolimab. This clonotype was sampled from an adult with an advanced solid tumor such as melanoma, head and neck, liver or kidney cancer. The chain joins TRBV2 to TRBJ2-7; TRBD2 is a possible D gene, resting on 5 matching bases. CDR3 sequence: CASSVRFGLSSYEQYF. The DNA sequence is given as TGTGCCAGCAGTGTAAGATTCGGACTTTCGTCCTACGAGCAGTACTTC.